This entry lists 18 T cell receptor beta chains sequenced from one sample in a study of blood T cell repertoires in COVID-19. The repertoire was sequenced with immunoSEQ multiplex PCR; TCRdb's copy has only in-frame clones and lacks some. Of some 300,000 clones listed, 88% are singletons. Sample: PBMCs or T cells enriched from blood (not recorded which). All receptors derive from a woman in her thirties who had recovered from COVID-19.

The J gene is TRBJ2-3, the V gene TRBV9; 14 positions agree with TRBD2. CDR1 is SGDLS and CDR2 is YYNGEE in the germline V gene. J was trimmed by 2 bases and V by 4 bases; bases with no gene match: 15. There are 20 residues in the CDR3. CDR3 bases: TGTGCCAGCAGCCCCCGGACTAGCGGGGGGACCCCGTTCCTCACAGATACGCAGTATTTT. Its protein is CASSPRTSGGTPFLTDTQYF. Looking up the rest from reference TRBV9 and TRBJ2-3 gives the full variable domain: DSGVTQTPKHLITATGQRVTLRCSPRSGDLSVYWYQQSLDQGLQFLIQYYNGEERAKGNILERFSAQQFPDLHSELNLSSLELGDSALYFCASSPRTSGGTPFLTDTQYFGPGTRLTVL.

V usage is TRBV6-6 and J usage is TRBJ1-4; 7 positions match TRBD1. Germline assignment: CDR1 MNHNY and CDR2 SVGAGI (reference sequence). The CDR3 runs to 16 residues. V dropped 4 bases and J dropped 8; count of bases not matched to a gene: 13. The CDR3 here is CASSSLTGTENEKLFF. The CDR3 DNA sequence: TGTGCCAGCAGTTCCCTAACCGGGACAGAGAACGAAAAACTGTTTTTT.

The chain uses TRBV2 and TRBJ1-1, with TRBD1 matching over 7 bases. Germline CDR1 SNHLY, CDR2 FYNNEI. The trim removed 4 bases at V and 9 bases at J, leaving 5 bases unmatched. The CDR3 runs 12 residues. The CDR3 nucleotides are TGTGCCAGCAGTGGGACAGGCGACCAAGCTTTCTTT. Translation: CASSGTGDQAFF.

This clone was found once. This chain joins TRBV12-3 or TRBV12-4 and TRBJ1-1; D is possibly TRBD1 (5 bases). The CDR3 covers 13 residues. V lost 1 base to trimming and J lost 3 bases, with 6 bases between them. The chain's CDR3 is CASSLGQYTEAFF. The DNA for the CDR3 is TGTGCCAGCAGTTTAGGACAGTACACTGAAGCTTTCTTT.

This clone was counted only a few times. The chain is built from TRBV18 and TRBJ1-5, with 7 nucleotides matching TRBD1. The CDR3 spans 15 residues. Germline loops: CDR1 KGHSH, CDR2 LQKENI. The V gene end was trimmed by 5 bases and the J gene end by 0 bases; junction bases not matched to a gene: 4. The CDR3, as DNA: TGTGCCAGCTCAAAGACAGGGATTAGCAATCAGCCCCAGCATTTT. Its protein product is CASSKTGISNQPQHF.

The CDR3 DNA reads as TGCGCCAGCAGCCCCCCCCGACTAGCGGGGGGGCCAGATACGCAGTATTTT. It specifies CASSPPRLAGGPDTQYF. The V and J genes are TRBV5-1 and TRBJ2-3, with 14 nucleotides matching TRBD2. The CDR3 runs 17 residues. Per the germline V gene, CDR1 is SGHRS and CDR2 is YFSETQ. J lost 4 bases, V lost 4 bases, and 8 bases had no gene match.

This chain uses TRBV12-5 with TRBJ1-1, with D possibly TRBD1 on 5 matching bases. The germline CDR1 and CDR2 sequences are LGHNT and FRNRAP. This CDR3 is 14 amino acids long. V lost 7 bases to trimming and J lost 4 bases, with 16 bases between them. CDR3 sequence reads: CASVPSGRGTEAFF. The CDR3 bases are TGTGCTAGTGTTCCATCCGGGAGGGGCACTGAAGCTTTCTTT.

The chain has TRBV27 and TRBJ1-2; 9 bases align to TRBD1. The V segment lost 1 base and the J segment 2 bases; nucleotides outside the gene matches: 5. CDR3 length equals 16 residues. Looked up from germline, CDR1 is MNHEY and CDR2 is SMNVEV (reference sequence). Written as DNA, the CDR3 is TGTGCCAGCAGTTTATATTCCGGACAGGGGAACTATGGCTACACCTTC. Protein sequence: CASSLYSGQGNYGYTF.

DNA of the CDR3: TGCAGCGTTGAAGAGATAGGGCAGGGAAGGGTGTTCGATGAGCAGTTCTTC. Translation gives CSVEEIGQGRVFDEQFF. V gene TRBV29-1 combines with J gene TRBJ2-1, with D possibly matching TRBD1 (5 bases). Germline V lookup: CDR1 SQVTM, CDR2 ANQGSEA. V lost 0 bases and J lost 8, with 23 bases in between. The CDR3 runs 17 residues.

The chain is built from TRBV6-2 or TRBV6-3 and TRBJ2-1; D might be TRBD2 (5 bases). This CDR3 is 20 amino acids long. Germline V gene sequence: CDR1 MNHEY, CDR2 SVGEGT. V lost 5 bases to trimming and J lost 6 bases, with 32 bases between them. In nucleotides, the CDR3 is TGTGCCAGCAGTGATCCCCTTTCCTCGAGTGGATTCGTCGAGGGCAATGAGCAGTTCTTC. Protein sequence: CASSDPLSSSGFVEGNEQFF.

The V gene is TRBV19, the J gene TRBJ2-5, with 10 bases identical to TRBD2. Germline V gives CDR1 LNHDA, CDR2 SQIVND (reference sequence). CDR3 length: 16 amino acids. J was trimmed by 5 bases and V by 4 bases; bases with no gene match: 10. The CDR3 loop reads CASSTSRLAGGETQYF. CDR3 in DNA: TGTGCCAGTAGTACATCCCGGTTAGCGGGGGGTGAGACCCAGTACTTC.

The rearrangement joins TRBV5-6 to TRBJ2-7; TRBD2 matches 7 bases. The CDR3 length is 16 residues. Germline values: CDR1 SGHDT, CDR2 YYEEEE. V lost 5 bases and J lost 1; bases outside the gene matches: 12. CDR3 protein: CASSPWDYEKSYEQYF. The CDR3 DNA reads TGTGCCAGCAGTCCCTGGGACTATGAAAAATCCTACGAGCAGTACTTC.

The chain joins TRBV4-1 to TRBJ1-2, with 12 bases that match TRBD1. The J segment lost 6 bases and the V segment lost 2 bases, leaving 13 bases of the junction unmatched. Germline lookup yields CDR1 MGHRA and CDR2 YSYEKL. There are 18 residues in the CDR3. The CDR3 is CASSQRNRDRGLFNGYTF. The CDR3 nucleotides are TGCGCCAGCAGCCAACGGAACCGGGACAGGGGGCTTTTCAATGGCTACACCTTC.

The rearrangement uses TRBV20-1 and TRBJ1-2; D unresolved. The germline V gene encodes CDR1 DFQATT and CDR2 SNEGSKA (reference sequence). The CDR3 has 9 residues. V dropped 6 bases and J dropped 13 bases, with 12 bases sitting between them. CDR3 loop: CSAEHPRTF. CDR3 DNA: TGCAGTGCCGAACATCCCCGCACCTTC.

The chain is built from TRBV21-1 and TRBJ2-1; TRBD2 is the table's D call, not checked against the DNA. TRBV21-1 is classified as a pseudogene. This CDR3 spans 17 amino acids. CDR3 protein: CASSSKGGLAGENEQFF. The CDR3 coding sequence is TGTGCCAGCAGCTCTAAGGGGGGACTAGCGGGAGAGAATGAGCAGTTCTTC.

The chain is built from TRBV6-2 or TRBV6-3 and TRBJ2-7; a weak D match, TRBD2 (6 bases). Germline CDR1 and CDR2: MNHEY and SVGEGT. Trimming took 2 bases from V and 2 from J, leaving 13 bases between them. The CDR3 contains 15 residues. CDR3 in amino acids: CASSYGGDRTYEQYF. In DNA, the CDR3 is TGTGCCAGCAGTTACGGAGGGGACCGTACCTACGAGCAGTACTTC.

A single count supports this clone. The rearrangement links TRBV6-5 to TRBJ1-1; D remains unclear. The CDR3 spans 16 residues. Between the trimmed V and J ends, which lost 0 bases and 0 bases, there was a span of 11 bases. CDR1 is MNHEY and CDR2 is SVGAGI in the germline V gene. The CDR3 spells CASSYSQINMNTEAFF. The DNA for the CDR3 is TGTGCCAGCAGTTACTCGCAGATTAACATGAACACTGAAGCTTTCTTT.

This clone was found a few times. This sequence joins TRBV21-1 and TRBJ2-7; the table's D call, TRBD2, was not checked against the DNA. TRBV21-1 is a documented pseudogene. The CDR3 loop spans 14 amino acids. CDR3 sequence (DNA): TGTGCCAGCAGCAAAGCGACTATCCCATACGAGCAGTACTTC. Amino acids: CASSKATIPYEQYF.